One T cell receptor beta chain is described in this entry. Its antigen is still unknown. This specimen belongs to a study of B cell selection in AIRE deficiency. Overall study results and limits: Of a few thousand shared Treg TCRbeta sequences, roughly 33% were healthy-only, approximately 9% patient-only. CDR3s were shorter in shared Treg sequences, reflecting few non-templated nucleotide insertions. Around a third of healthy-donor shared Treg TCRbeta sequences appeared in patient Tconv cells. Only TCRbeta was sequenced; roughly 38% of shared healthy Treg sequences appeared in Tconv.

Conventional CD4 T cells were sorted as CD4+CD127+ cells. The germline CDR1 and CDR2 sequences are SGDLS and YYNGEE. This CDR3 comprises 13 residues. Trimming took 2 bases from V and 4 from J, leaving 8 bases between them. Generated by immunoSEQ multiplex PCR, the TCRdb table keeps only in-frame clones and is missing some. This sample has tens of thousands of clones, with around 97% found just once. The rearrangement joins TRBV9 to TRBJ2-3; unclear D gene. The source is a human donor with AIRE deficiency. Sequencing was performed on conventional CD4+ T cells sorted from PBMCs. CDR3 DNA sequence: TGTGCCAGCAGCGTGGATCAAGCAGATACGCAGTATTTT. Residues: CASSVDQADTQYF.